A selection of T cell receptor beta chains follows, all from one sample in a study of T-cell reconstitution after alpha-beta-depleted transplantation in children. One entry per CDR3 protein, called by TCRdb with MiXCR from the PCR reads. Of around 78,000 distinct CDR3 sequences listed, roughly 13% are singletons. The specimen comprised PBMCs, mostly from graft donor cells, sampled 180 days after TCRalphabeta/CD19-depleted stem cell transplant. Source of these receptors: a male patient aged 2 to 10 who had a stem cell transplant for acute lymphoblastic leukemia, so the T cells may come from the graft donor. The CDR3 runs from the conserved cysteine through the conserved F or W. A D gene is named only where the DNA matches it firmly. Clone size is not always given. Where it is, it says once, few, many or a class for expanded clones.

v_call,clone_size,d_call,j_call,cdr3_nt,cdr3_aa
TRBV20-1,few,NA,TRBJ1-1,TGCAATGCTCGAGAAAGTAATGTAAGGGCCAGATGGGACACTGAAGCTTTCTTT,CNARESNVRARWDTEAFF
TRBV6-2/TRBV6-3,medium-sized,NA,TRBJ2-4,TGTGCCAGCAGTCACCGACTGGGCGGGGGCAACATTCAGTACTTC,CASSHRLGGGNIQYF
TRBV5-6,many,NA,TRBJ2-5,TGTGCCAGCAGCTTATCCCGAACCCAGTACTTC,CASSLSRTQYF
TRBV5-1,many,NA,TRBJ2-1,TGCGCCAGCAGCTTGGAGGCGGGGAATGAGCAGTTCTTC,CASSLEAGNEQFF
TRBV12-3/TRBV12-4,NA,TRBD1,TRBJ1-5,TGTGCCAGCAGTTTAGCGGGACAGGGCAAAGGGTATAGCAATCAGCCCCAGCATTTT,CASSLAGQGKGYSNQPQHF
TRBV28,NA,TRBD1,TRBJ1-5,TGTGCCAGCAGATCCTGGACAGGCGGCGATCAGCCCCAGCATTTT,CASRSWTGGDQPQHF
TRBV15,few,NA,TRBJ2-2,TGTGCCACCAGCAGAGAAGGGAAAGACGGGGAGCTGTTTTTT,CATSREGKDGELFF
TRBV2,NA,NA,TRBJ2-1,TGTGCCAGCAGTGAAGAGGGGTTCTCCTACAATGAGCAGTTCTTC,CASSEEGFSYNEQFF
TRBV25-1,NA,NA,TRBJ1-3,TGTGCCAGCAGCACCGCCCTATTCTCTGGAAACACCATATATTTT,CASSTALFSGNTIYF
TRBV20-1,NA,TRBD1,TRBJ1-6,TGCAGTGCTAGAAGGGACAGCTCCTATAATTCACCCCTCCACTTT,CSARRDSSYNSPLHF
TRBV7-9,NA,TRBD2,TRBJ2-5,TGTGCCAGCAGCCCATGGACTAGCGCAGAGACCCAGTACTTC,CASSPWTSAETQYF
TRBV6-2/TRBV6-3,NA,NA,TRBJ2-7,TGTGCCAGCAGTTACCGAGCGGAGGGCTACGAGCAGTACTTC,CASSYRAEGYEQYF
TRBV5-1,NA,TRBD1,TRBJ1-6,TGCGCCAGCAGCCCCGGGACAGGGGGCATAGCAGATAATTCACCCCTCCACTTT,CASSPGTGGIADNSPLHF
TRBV11-2,many,TRBD1,TRBJ1-6,TGTGCCAGCAGCTCACTCAGGGGGCGGAATTCACCCCTCCACTTT,CASSSLRGRNSPLHF
TRBV7-6,NA,TRBD1,TRBJ2-7,TGTGCCAGCAGCTTAGGGGACAGCTTTTACGAGCAGTACTTC,CASSLGDSFYEQYF
TRBV20-1,few,NA,TRBJ2-3,TGCAGTGCTAGCTCCGAGCACTTCGACACAGATACGCAGTATTTT,CSASSEHFDTDTQYF
TRBV12-3/TRBV12-4,few,NA,TRBJ1-5,TGTGCCAGCATCTCGGGGGGCGCGGACAATCAGCCCCAGCATTTT,CASISGGADNQPQHF
TRBV7-9,NA,TRBD1,TRBJ2-7,TGTGCCAGCAGCCCCGGACAGGGGGCAGTTCAGCAGTACTTC,CASSPGQGAVQQYF
TRBV20-1,few,NA,TRBJ2-5,TGCAGTGAAGCCAGCGGGGAGACCCAGTACTTC,CSEASGETQYF
TRBV20-1,NA,NA,TRBJ2-5,TGCAGTGCTAGAGATCCGAGCGGCACAGGAAAGACCCAGTACTTC,CSARDPSGTGKTQYF
TRBV4-3,NA,NA,TRBJ2-7,TGCGCCAGCAGCCAAGTGGACAGAAGTCAAAACCCCCACGAGCAGTACTTC,CASSQVDRSQNPHEQYF
TRBV7-2,NA,NA,TRBJ2-2,TGTGCCAGCAGCTCTTTCGGACGGTTCGGGGAGCTGTTTTTT,CASSSFGRFGELFF
TRBV9,few,NA,TRBJ2-1,TGTGCCAGCAGCCCAATGGGTTCTCGGCAGTTCTTC,CASSPMGSRQFF
TRBV25-1,NA,NA,TRBJ1-1,TGTGCCAGCAGTGATGCCCCCATCAACACTGAAGCTTTCTTT,CASSDAPINTEAFF
TRBV5-1,few,TRBD1,TRBJ2-2,TGCGCCAGCAGCTTGTCCCGATACAGGGGCGGGTCCACCGGGGAGCTGTTTTTT,CASSLSRYRGGSTGELFF
TRBV20-1,NA,TRBD2,TRBJ2-5,TGCAGTGCTAGTCGAGCTAGCGGGGTGCAAGAGACCCAGTACTTC,CSASRASGVQETQYF
TRBV12-3/TRBV12-4,few,NA,TRBJ2-7,TGTGCCAGCAGTTTGGGCAGGAGAACTTCTTCCTACGAGCAGTACTTC,CASSLGRRTSSYEQYF
TRBV7-8,NA,NA,TRBJ2-7,TGTGCCAGCAGCCGGGCCATAAAGTTCACGGCCTACGAGCAGTACTTC,CASSRAIKFTAYEQYF
TRBV30,few,NA,TRBJ2-7,TGTGCCTGGACCAGGGGTTGGTCCTACGAGCAGTACTTC,CAWTRGWSYEQYF
TRBV5-1,NA,TRBD2,TRBJ2-7,TGCGCCAGCAGCCCGAGCGGGGCGGTCTACGAGCAGTACTTC,CASSPSGAVYEQYF